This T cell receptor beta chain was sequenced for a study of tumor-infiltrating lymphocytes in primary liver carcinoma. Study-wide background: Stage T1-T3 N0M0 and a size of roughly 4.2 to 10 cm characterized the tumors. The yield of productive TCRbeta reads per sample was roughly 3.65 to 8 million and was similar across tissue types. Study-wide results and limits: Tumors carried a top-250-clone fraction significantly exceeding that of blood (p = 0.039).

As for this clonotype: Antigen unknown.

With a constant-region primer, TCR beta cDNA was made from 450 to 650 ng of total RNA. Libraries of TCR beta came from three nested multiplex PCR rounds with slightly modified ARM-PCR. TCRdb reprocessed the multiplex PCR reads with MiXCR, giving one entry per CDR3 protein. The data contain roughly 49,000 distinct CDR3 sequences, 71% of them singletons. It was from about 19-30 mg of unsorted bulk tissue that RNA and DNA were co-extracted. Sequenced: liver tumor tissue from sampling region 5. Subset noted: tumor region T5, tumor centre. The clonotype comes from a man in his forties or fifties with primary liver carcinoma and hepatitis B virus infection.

The CDR3 DNA reads TGTGCCAGCAGCCCTTATATCGGCACCCAGTACTTC. Its translation: CASSPYIGTQYF. The chain joins TRBV7-2 to TRBJ2-5; the D is unclear. The CDR3 contains 12 residues. V was pared by 5 bases and J by 8 bases, with 12 bases between. The germline V gene has CDR1 SGHTA and CDR2 FQGNSA.